Each of the 25 T cell receptor beta chains below was sequenced from the same sample in a study of T cells after yellow fever vaccination. TCRdb processed the 5' RACE reads anew with MiXCR; each CDR3 protein has one entry. The data show hundreds of thousands of distinct CDR3 sequences, with about a fifth seen just once and 14% held by the top ten. The source was PBMCs, collected 15 days after the yellow fever booster vaccination. The source of these receptors is a man aged 25 to 40 who received the YFV17D yellow fever vaccine.

With respect to this clonotype: The junction shows a germline mismatch at one end, possibly a read error. The chain recombines TRBV9 with TRBJ1-6, with D perhaps matching TRBD1 (6 bases). CDR1 is SGDLS, CDR2 YYNGEE, per germline. This CDR3 comprises 15 residues. The CDR3 region is CASSVAGAHNSPLHF. In DNA form, the CDR3 reads TGTGCCAGCAGCGTAGCGGGGGCCCATAATTCACCCCTTCACTTT.

This clonotype was picked up many times. The V gene is TRBV6-2 or TRBV6-3, the J gene TRBJ2-1; no clear D. Germline CDR1 MNHEY, CDR2 SVGEGT. V was clipped by 4 bases and J by 7 bases, with 11 bases between them. This CDR3 comprises 13 residues. The CDR3 bases are TGTGCCAGCAGTTTAATACAGCCTAATGAGCAGTTCTTC. Its translation: CASSLIQPNEQFF.

Ten or more counts support this clonotype. V and J are TRBV5-1 and TRBJ2-2; D remains ambiguous. Germline loops: CDR1 SGHRS, CDR2 YFSETQ. The CDR3 consists of 14 residues. Trimming shortened V by 1 base and J by 4 bases, and 8 bases separated the two germline ends. The CDR3 region has the DNA TGCGCCAGCAGCTTGCCCGCATCCACCGGGGAGCTGTTTTTT. Translated, it gives CASSLPASTGELFF. The full variable domain, in which reference TRBV5-1 and TRBJ2-2 provide the parts outside the CDR3, is KAGVTQTPRYLIKTRGQQVTLSCSPISGHRSVSWYQQTPGQGLQFLFEYFSETQRNKGNFPGRFSGRQFSNSRSEMNVSTLELGDSALYLCASSLPASTGELFFGEGSRLTVL.

The gene calls are TRBV20-1 and TRBJ2-3; D may be TRBD1 (6 bases). V lost 5 bases and J lost 2, with 8 bases in between. CDR1 and CDR2 from the germline V gene are DFQATT and SNEGSKA (reference sequence). The CDR3 is made up of 12 amino acids. In nucleotides, the CDR3 is TGCAGTGCTCGGGACAACACAGATACGCAGTATTTT. Amino acids: CSARDNTDTQYF.

There are a few counts of this clonotype. J is TRBJ1-5 and V is TRBV15, with D uncertain. CDR3 length: 15 residues. Between the trimmed V and J ends, which lost 1 base and 7 bases, there was a span of 14 bases. The germline V gene has CDR1 LNHNV and CDR2 YYDKDF (reference sequence). The DNA of the CDR3 is TGTGCCACCAGCAGAGTTTTCGGGAAGGGCCAGCCCCAGCATTTT. Amino acid sequence: CATSRVFGKGQPQHF.

The chain uses TRBV5-5 and TRBJ2-2, with TRBD1 identical over 7 bases. The V segment lost 3 bases and the J segment 6 bases; nucleotides outside the gene matches: 8. Germline CDR1 SGHKS, CDR2 YYEKEE (reference sequence). The CDR3 runs to 15 residues. CDR3 sequence: CASSSGTVIAGELFF. In nucleotides, the CDR3 is TGTGCCAGCAGCTCCGGGACAGTCATCGCCGGGGAGCTGTTTTTT.

Turning to this clonotype: A junction boundary mismatches the germline segment, possibly from a read error. CDR3 nucleotides: TGTGCCAGGAGCCACGCCCGGAGCGGGACAGGGAATTTTGAGCAGTTCTTC. Translating gives CARSHARSGTGNFEQFF. V is TRBV4-2 and J is TRBJ2-1; TRBD1 agrees at 9 bases. Germline V gene lookup returns CDR1 LGHNA and CDR2 YNFKEQ. This CDR3 is built from 17 residues.

The J gene is TRBJ2-2, the V gene TRBV5-4, with TRBD2 as a possible D gene (6 bases). This CDR3 contains 15 residues. CDR1 and CDR2 (germline): SGHNT, YYREEE (reference sequence). V lost 3 bases, J lost 6 bases, and 15 bases lay in between. The DNA of the CDR3 is TGTGCCAGCAGCTACCCTCCGGGGGTTTCCGGGGAGCTGTTTTTT. This encodes CASSYPPGVSGELFF. Full variable domain (rest looked up from reference TRBV5-4 and TRBJ2-2): ETGVTQSPTHLIKTRGQQVTLRCSSQSGHNTVSWYQQALGQGPQFIFQYYREEENGRGNFPPRFSGLQFPNYSSELNVNALELDDSALYLCASSYPPGVSGELFFGEGSRLTVL.

V gene TRBV7-2 combines with J gene TRBJ2-5; 10 bases fit TRBD2. The ends lost 2 bases at V and 2 bases at J; junction bases unmatched: 2. In germline, CDR1 is SGHTA, CDR2 FQGNSA. This CDR3 has 15 amino acids. The CDR3 region has the DNA TGTGCCAGCAGCTTACGAGCGGGAGGGCAAGAGACCCAGTACTTC. Encoded protein: CASSLRAGGQETQYF. Full variable domain (missing parts from reference TRBV7-2 and TRBJ2-5): GAGVSQSPSNKVTEKGKDVELRCDPISGHTALYWYRQSLGQGLEFLIYFQGNSAPDKSGLPSDRFSAERTGGSVSTLTIQRTQQEDSAVYLCASSLRAGGQETQYFGPGTRLLVL.

This sequence joins TRBV27 and TRBJ2-3; D may match TRBD1 or TRBD2 (5 bases each). The CDR3 is made up of 15 amino acids. The V gene's germline CDR1 is MNHEY and CDR2 SMNVEV (reference sequence). V shed 5 bases and J shed 5 bases, with 17 bases lying between them. The CDR3 here is CASSPLRDPGDTQYF. As DNA, the CDR3 is TGTGCCAGCAGTCCCTTACGGGACCCTGGAGATACGCAGTATTTT.

The genes are TRBV6-5 and TRBJ2-1; tentatively, D is TRBD1 or TRBD2 (5 bases each). CDR1 is MNHEY and CDR2 is SVGAGI in the germline V gene. The CDR3 covers 14 residues. V shed 0 bases and J shed 7 bases, with 10 bases lying between them. The CDR3 DNA reads TGTGCCAGCAGTTACTCGATGTGGGGGAATGAGCAGTTCTTC. Its protein is CASSYSMWGNEQFF.

This clonotype was seen more than once but under ten times. The chain couples TRBV6-5 to TRBJ2-2, with D unclear. The V and J ends lost 2 bases and 1 base respectively, with 8 bases between them. Per germline, CDR1 MNHEY and CDR2 SVGAGI. CDR3 length: 15 residues. The CDR3 is CASSYRHMNTGELFF. The CDR3 DNA reads TGTGCCAGCAGTTACAGACACATGAACACCGGGGAGCTGTTTTTT.

The chain uses TRBV7-9 and TRBJ2-7; D remains unclear. Germline CDR1 SEHNR, CDR2 FQNEAQ (reference sequence). The V end lost 1 base, the J end lost 0 bases, and 7 bases lay between the germline ends. This CDR3 is 14 amino acids long. CDR3 coding DNA: TGTGCCAGCAGCTTAGACAACTTCTCCTACGAGCAGTACTTC. This translates into CASSLDNFSYEQYF. Full variable domain (rest looked up from reference TRBV7-9 and TRBJ2-7): DTGVSQNPRHKITKRGQNVTFRCDPISEHNRLYWYRQTLGQGPEFLTYFQNEAQLEKSRLLSDRFSAERPKGSFSTLEIQRTEQGDSAMYLCASSLDNFSYEQYFGPGTRLTVT.

The V gene is TRBV12-3 or TRBV12-4, the J gene TRBJ2-5, with 12 nucleotides matching TRBD1. This CDR3 is 15 amino acids long. Germline trimming cut 2 bases from V and 5 bases from J; bases unmatched to any gene: 3. For the CDR3, the DNA is TGTGCCAGCAGTTTAAGGGGACAGGGGGCGGAGACCCAGTACTTC. Encoded protein: CASSLRGQGAETQYF.

This clonotype was recorded a few times. This chain joins TRBV28 and TRBJ2-7; D is unclear. The germline V gene has CDR1 MDHEN and CDR2 SYDVKM. The ends were cut back, 7 bases at V and 0 bases at J, with 19 bases in the middle. The CDR3 runs 16 residues. The CDR3 DNA sequence: TGTGCCAGCACCCTCGCAATCGGGCCACGCTCCTACGAGCAGTACTTC. Protein sequence: CASTLAIGPRSYEQYF.

The chain has TRBV2 and TRBJ1-4; D is unclear. The V and J ends lost 9 bases and 8 bases respectively, with 13 bases between them. The CDR3 spans 12 residues. CDR1 is SNHLY, CDR2 FYNNEI, per germline. The CDR3 sequence: CASMTYPEKLFF. DNA for the CDR3: TGTGCCAGTATGACCTACCCAGAAAAACTGTTTTTT.

This clonotype turned up a few times. The chain combines TRBV7-2 with TRBJ1-2, with 10 bases that match TRBD1. Germline trimming cut 5 bases from V and 4 bases from J; bases unmatched to any gene: 4. Germline assignment: CDR1 SGHTA and CDR2 FQGNSA. The CDR3 loop spans 14 amino acids. CDR3 in amino acids: CASSPRTGGYGYTF. CDR3 bases: TGTGCCAGCAGCCCGAGGACAGGGGGCTATGGCTACACCTTC.

This clonotype was seen more than once but under ten times. This chain joins TRBV4-1 and TRBJ1-6; D perhaps matches TRBD1 (5 bases). Germline CDR1 and CDR2: MGHRA and YSYEKL. The ends were cut back, 0 bases at V and 0 bases at J, with 12 bases in the middle. The CDR3 covers 18 residues. The CDR3 sequence: CASSQEGVVPSYNSPLHF. The CDR3 DNA sequence: TGCGCCAGCAGCCAAGAAGGGGTCGTTCCCTCCTATAATTCACCCCTCCACTTT.

The genes are TRBV28 and TRBJ2-3, with a possible D match to TRBD1 (6 bases). Trimming took off 5 bases at V and 4 bases at J, with 16 bases between the two ends. Germline V gene sequence: CDR1 MDHEN, CDR2 SYDVKM. The CDR3 loop spans 15 amino acids. The CDR3: CASSPPGTPPDTQYF. Here the CDR3 DNA reads TGTGCCAGCAGTCCACCCGGGACACCACCAGATACGCAGTATTTT.

This clonotype was recorded a few times. The gene calls are TRBV28 and TRBJ1-4; D perhaps matches TRBD1 (5 bases). V lost 6 bases and J 11 bases, leaving 13 bases between the germline ends. Germline V gene data show CDR1 as MDHEN and CDR2 as SYDVKM. This CDR3 contains 12 residues. CDR3 coding DNA: TGTGCCAGCAGCCCCAGGGTGGGCAAACTGTTTTTT. It yields the protein CASSPRVGKLFF.

The chain links TRBV6-1 to TRBJ2-1; 10 nucleotides match TRBD2. CDR1 and CDR2 from the germline V gene are MNHNS and SASEGT. The CDR3 covers 17 residues. V was pared by 6 bases and J by 6 bases, with 14 bases of the junction left unmatched. The CDR3 protein is CASSRQRKTSGFNEQFF. DNA for the CDR3: TGTGCCAGCAGCCGACAACGTAAGACTAGCGGGTTCAATGAGCAGTTCTTC.

This clonotype came up a few times. The genes are TRBV4-2 and TRBJ2-3; 7 nucleotides line up with TRBD2. The junction had 16 bases not matched to a gene; V was cut back by 2 bases and J by 2 bases. This CDR3 region has 19 residues. Germline V gives CDR1 LGHNA, CDR2 YNFKEQ. The DNA for the CDR3 is TGTGCCAGCAGCCAAATGTCGGGAGGACCGTCGGATCACACAGATACGCAGTATTTT. Translation: CASSQMSGGPSDHTDTQYF.

A few counts support this clonotype. The chain uses TRBV12-3 or TRBV12-4 and TRBJ2-2; the D is unclear. Trimming cost V 3 bases and J 5 bases, with 13 bases left between them. The CDR3 consists of 15 residues. The CDR3 here is CASSFASSGTGELFF. As DNA, the CDR3 is TGTGCCAGCAGTTTTGCCTCAAGTGGGACCGGGGAGCTGTTTTTT.

The V and J genes are TRBV28 and TRBJ2-7; D is possibly TRBD2 (5 bases). Per the germline V gene, CDR1 is MDHEN and CDR2 is SYDVKM. This CDR3 is 15 amino acids long. The CDR3: CNAKTRLALPYEQYF. In DNA form, the CDR3 reads TGTAACGCGAAGACGCGGCTAGCCTTACCTTACGAGCAGTACTTC.

This clonotype was observed a handful of times. V is TRBV7-2 and J is TRBJ2-3, with D perhaps matching TRBD2 (6 bases). Germline V gives CDR1 SGHTA, CDR2 FQGNSA. CDR3 size: 16 residues. Trimming took off 4 bases at V and 5 bases at J, with 19 bases between the two ends. CDR3 protein: CASSSPRRAGKDTQYF. The CDR3 region has the DNA TGTGCCAGCAGCTCCCCCCGGCGGGCGGGAAAAGATACGCAGTATTTT.